Listed below are T cell receptor beta chains from one sample, sequenced in a study of blood T cells in healthy people across ages. TCRdb itself ran the 5' RACE reads through MiXCR, one entry per CDR3 protein. This sample carries about 770,000 distinct CDR3 sequences, 44% of them seen once, and the ten largest clones take about a fifth. Material for sequencing was blood. The receptors here all came from a man aged 55 to 70 in good health. Both conserved end residues are part of each CDR3. Fields, in order: D gene, clone size, V gene, J gene, CDR3 DNA, CDR3 protein. A D gene is named only where the DNA matches it firmly. The listing skips clone size in some rows; elsewhere it reads once, few, many or a size class.

TRBD2,-,TRBV9,TRBJ2-2,TGTGCCAGCAGCGTAGGAGAACTAGCGCCGAACACCGGGGAGCTGTTTTTT,CASSVGELAPNTGELFF
TRBD1,-,TRBV20-1,TRBJ1-5,TGCAGTGCTCAGAGGACAGGCATTTATCAGCCCCAGCATTTT,CSAQRTGIYQPQHF
-,-,TRBV12-3/TRBV12-4,TRBJ2-1,TGTGCCAGCAGCCTTTTCTCTAGAAACTCCTACAATGAGCAGTTCTTC,CASSLFSRNSYNEQFF
TRBD1,few,TRBV4-3,TRBJ2-7,TGCGCCAGCAGCCATGGGGACAGTTCCTACAATGAGCAGTACTTC,CASSHGDSSYNEQYF
TRBD2,few,TRBV7-2,TRBJ2-5,TGTGCCAGCACCCCACTAGCGGGGTTCCAAGAGACCCAGTACTTC,CASTPLAGFQETQYF
TRBD2,-,TRBV6-6,TRBJ2-1,TGTGCCAGCAGGAAATATAGCGGGGGGGCGCATGAGCAGTTCTTC,CASRKYSGGAHEQFF
TRBD1,-,TRBV27,TRBJ2-7,TGTGCCAGCAGCCCAGGGACAGGGCCTAACTACGAGCAGTACTTC,CASSPGTGPNYEQYF
-,-,TRBV29-1,TRBJ2-1,TGCAGCGTTGGGGCGGCCTACAATGAGCAGTTCTTC,CSVGAAYNEQFF
-,few,TRBV6-5,TRBJ2-7,TGTGCCAGCAGTTACCAAACCACAGGTCCCTACGAGCAGTACTTC,CASSYQTTGPYEQYF
-,-,TRBV20-1,TRBJ2-7,TGCAGTGCTGCCGGGACTTTGAGCGCCTACGAGCAGTACTTC,CSAAGTLSAYEQYF
-,once,TRBV20-1,TRBJ2-1,TGCAGTGCTAGGCCCAGTGCCTACAATGAGCAGTTCTTC,CSARPSAYNEQFF
-,many,TRBV2,TRBJ2-7,TGTGCCAGCTCTGTATCCTACGAGCAGTACTTC,CASSVSYEQYF
-,-,TRBV15,TRBJ2-5,TGTGCCACCAGCAGCCAATGGGGTGCGCGAGAGACCCAGTACTTC,CATSSQWGARETQYF
TRBD1,few,TRBV4-1,TRBJ2-7,TGCGCCAGCAGCCAAGTGTTTCCCGGACAGGGGGCCGAGCAGTACTTC,CASSQVFPGQGAEQYF
TRBD1,-,TRBV29-1,TRBJ2-1,TGCAGCGCAAACAGGGGTGGCAATGAGCAGCTCTTC,CSANRGGNEQLF
TRBD2,few,TRBV6-2/TRBV6-3,TRBJ2-7,TGTGCCAGCAGCTCGGGACTACTCTACGAGCAGTACTTC,CASSSGLLYEQYF
TRBD1,-,TRBV29-1,TRBJ1-2,TGCAGCGTTGATATAGTCCCAGGGGGTTATAACTATGGCTACACCTTC,CSVDIVPGGYNYGYTF
-,few,TRBV6-2/TRBV6-3,TRBJ2-1,TGTGCCAGCAGTTACGGCCAGGGGTCCTACAATGAGCAGTTCTTC,CASSYGQGSYNEQFF
-,few,TRBV5-1,TRBJ2-1,TGCGCCAGCAGCTCGATTGATAGGGGTTATGAGCAGTTCTTC,CASSSIDRGYEQFF